One sample yielded the 15 T cell receptor beta chains listed below, sequenced in a study of CD8+ T cells in alopecia areata. Extraction and reverse transcription of RNA yielded cDNA as the sequencing template. Method: immunoSEQ multiplex PCR; TCRdb's copy keeps in-frame clones and lacks some. The sample has under 30,000 clones; under 60% are singletons. Sequenced: NKG2D-high CD8+ T cells sorted from blood. The receptors were gathered from a human donor with alopecia areata.

The chain uses TRBV27 and TRBJ1-2; the D is unclear. Germline V gives CDR1 MNHEY, CDR2 SMNVEV (reference sequence). This CDR3 is 13 amino acids long. The V end was cut by 6 bases, the J end by 2 bases, with 10 bases between. Here the CDR3 reads CASSLGPNYGYTF. The DNA for the CDR3 is TGTGCCAGCAGCCTGGGTCCCAACTATGGCTACACCTTC.

This clone was counted a few times. V gene TRBV27 combines with J gene TRBJ2-7, with 7 bases that match TRBD1. Trimming at V came to 2 bases and at J to 6 bases, leaving 10 bases not matched to a gene. The CDR3 runs 15 residues. From germline, CDR1 is MNHEY and CDR2 SMNVEV (reference sequence). The CDR3 protein is CASSLGQALSREQYF. The CDR3 DNA sequence: TGTGCCAGCAGTTTAGGACAGGCGCTCTCACGCGAGCAGTACTTC.

This clone was counted a single time. The CDR3: CASSPSMGYNEQFF. The CDR3 bases are TGTGCCAGCAGCCCGAGTATGGGATACAATGAGCAGTTCTTC. V usage is TRBV7-6 and J usage is TRBJ2-1; D call uncertain. There are 14 residues in the CDR3. Germline CDR1 reads SGHVS; CDR2 reads FNYEAQ. V lost 5 bases and J 4 bases, leaving 12 bases between the germline ends.

V usage is TRBV13 and J usage is TRBJ2-1; D remains ambiguous. V was clipped by 3 bases and J by 9 bases, with 6 bases between them. This CDR3 spans 11 amino acids. Germline V gene lookup returns CDR1 PRHDT and CDR2 FYEKMQ (reference sequence). The CDR3 DNA sequence: TGTGCCAGCAGCTTGGGTGCTGAGCAGTTCTTC. Protein sequence: CASSLGAEQFF. The full variable domain, with the rest looked up from reference TRBV13 and TRBJ2-1, is AAGVIQSPRHLIKEKRETATLKCYPIPRHDTVYWYQQGPGQDPQFLISFYEKMQSDKGSIPDRFSAQQFSDYHSELNMSSLELGDSALYFCASSLGAEQFFGPGTRLTVL.

This clone was counted only a few times. J is TRBJ2-7 and V is TRBV6-5; weak D call: TRBD2 (5 bases). Per the germline V gene, CDR1 is MNHEY and CDR2 is SVGAGI. Trimming shortened V by 6 bases and J by 0 bases, and 15 bases separated the two germline ends. The CDR3 has 15 amino acids. The CDR3 region has the DNA TGTGCCAGCAGCGTACGAGCGGAGCTCTCCTACGAGCAGTACTTC. The encoded protein is CASSVRAELSYEQYF.

The chain uses TRBV2 and TRBJ2-1; tentatively, D is TRBD1 (5 bases). The length of the CDR3 is 13 residues. The germline CDR1 and CDR2 sequences are SNHLY and FYNNEI. V shed 3 bases and J shed 7 bases, with 10 bases lying between them. CDR3 region: CASSEQGSNEQFF. CDR3 nucleotides: TGTGCCAGCAGTGAGCAGGGATCAAATGAGCAGTTCTTC.

The V call is TRBV27, the J call TRBJ2-1; D perhaps matches TRBD2 (5 bases). The CDR3 sequence is 15 residues long. The germline gives CDR1 MNHEY, CDR2 SMNVEV (reference sequence). The germline V and J ends were trimmed by 2 bases and 3 bases, with 11 bases remaining between them. The CDR3 loop is CASSLGGSDYNEQFF. The CDR3 DNA follows: TGTGCCAGCAGTTTAGGTGGGAGTGACTACAATGAGCAGTTCTTC.

The V call is TRBV28, the J call TRBJ1-5, with TRBD1 as a possible D gene (6 bases). The V end was cut by 7 bases, the J end by 0 bases, with 13 bases between. The CDR3 contains 15 residues. Germline CDR1 and CDR2: MDHEN and SYDVKM. Here the CDR3 reads CASTGTKNSNQPQHF. The CDR3 coding sequence is TGTGCCAGCACCGGGACAAAAAATAGCAATCAGCCCCAGCATTTT.

The rearrangement joins TRBV28 to TRBJ2-6; TRBD2 aligns across 11 bases. In germline, CDR1 is MDHEN, CDR2 SYDVKM. J gave up 0 bases and V 6 bases, and 16 bases lay outside the gene matches. The CDR3 length is 21 residues. The CDR3 is CASSLPRTSGPVSSGANVLTF. The CDR3 region has the DNA TGTGCCAGCAGCTTACCTCGGACTAGCGGGCCCGTTAGCTCTGGGGCCAACGTCCTGACTTTC. The variable domain in full, with the rest retrieved from reference TRBV28 and TRBJ2-6, is DVKVTQSSRYLVKRTGEKVFLECVQDMDHENMFWYRQDPGLGLRLIYFSYDVKMKEKGDIPEGYSVSREKKERFSLILESASTNQTSMYLCASSLPRTSGPVSSGANVLTFGAGSRLTVL.

The gene calls are TRBV7-3 and TRBJ2-1, with D maybe TRBD2 (5 bases). The germline V and J ends were trimmed by 5 bases and 3 bases, with 11 bases remaining between them. Germline V gene sequence: CDR1 SGHTA, CDR2 FQGTGA. This CDR3 spans 14 amino acids. The CDR3 nucleotides read TGTGCCAGCAGCCCGGACTCTCACTACAATGAGCAGTTCTTC. Protein: CASSPDSHYNEQFF.

This clone has more than one count but fewer than ten. The chain carries TRBV6-6 and TRBJ1-2, with 10 bases that match TRBD1. Germline V CDR1 and CDR2: MNHNY, SVGAGI (reference sequence). The V segment lost 6 bases and the J segment 8 bases; nucleotides outside the gene matches: 3. The CDR3 contains 12 residues. The CDR3 DNA follows: TGTGCCAGCAGGGACAGGGGGGAAGGCTACACCTTC. Translation gives CASRDRGEGYTF.

This clone was counted only a few times. V and J are TRBV19 and TRBJ1-3; D not resolved. This CDR3 is built from 16 residues. The ends were cut back, 6 bases at V and 0 bases at J, with 15 bases in the middle. CDR1 LNHDA and CDR2 SQIVND come from the germline V gene (reference sequence). CDR3 bases: TGTGCCAGTAGCCCCCAAAGGCTCGACTCTGGAAACACCATATATTTT. Protein sequence: CASSPQRLDSGNTIYF.

The chain is built from TRBV27 and TRBJ1-2, with D tentatively TRBD1 (6 bases). This CDR3 is built from 13 residues. The V and J ends lost 7 bases and 7 bases respectively, with 16 bases between them. CDR1 and CDR2 (germline): MNHEY, SMNVEV (reference sequence). CDR3 amino acids: CASTIAPGAGYTF. The CDR3 bases are TGTGCCAGCACCATTGCTCCGGGGGCTGGCTACACCTTC.

This clone appeared a few times. The J gene is TRBJ2-1, the V gene TRBV28, with D perhaps given as TRBD1 or TRBD2 (6 bases each). The CDR3 extends over 19 amino acids. Looked up from germline, CDR1 is MDHEN and CDR2 is SYDVKM. V lost 0 bases and J 2 bases, leaving 20 bases between the germline ends. Written as DNA, the CDR3 is TGTGCCAGCAGTTTATGGGACAGCGGACGACTAGGACCCTACAATGAGCAGTTCTTC. It encodes CASSLWDSGRLGPYNEQFF.

V gene TRBV6-1 combines with J gene TRBJ2-7; 9 bases are a match to TRBD2. J was trimmed by 3 bases and V by 2 bases; bases with no gene match: 5. Looked up from germline, CDR1 is MNHNS and CDR2 is SASEGT. This CDR3 is built from 15 residues. CDR3 DNA sequence: TGTGCCAGCAGTGAAATAGCGGGAGCTTTCTACGAGCAGTACTTC. Its protein product is CASSEIAGAFYEQYF.